A single sample gave rise to the 4 T cell receptor beta chains below, sequenced in a study of CD8 T cells in ankylosing spondylitis. MiXCR, applied by TCRdb to the 5' RACE reads, yields one record per CDR3 protein. This table has about 360,000 distinct CDR3 sequences, roughly 14% appearing once. Sequenced input: blood, either unsorted or a sorted T cell fraction (not recorded which). All receptors derive from a male donor with ankylosing spondylitis or in good health (not recorded which).

The chain employs TRBV5-1 and TRBJ2-3, with 10 bases that match TRBD2. Germline V gene sequence: CDR1 SGHRS, CDR2 YFSETQ. The CDR3 spans 16 residues. Trimming at V came to 3 bases and at J to 0 bases, leaving 4 bases not matched to a gene. The CDR3 here is CASSSLAGGSTDTQYF. For the CDR3, the DNA is TGCGCCAGCAGCTCCTTAGCGGGAGGAAGCACAGATACGCAGTATTTT.

This clonotype occurred once. The gene calls are TRBV7-2 and TRBJ2-1; 14 bases map to TRBD2. The CDR3 is 16 amino acids. CDR1 is SGHTA and CDR2 is FQGNSA in the germline V gene. The V gene end was trimmed by 3 bases and the J gene end by 6 bases; junction bases not matched to a gene: 4. In DNA, the CDR3 is TGTGCCAGCAGCTTTGGACTAGCGGGGGGCTCCAATGAGCAGTTCTTC. As protein: CASSFGLAGGSNEQFF.

With regard to this clonotype: Since a much larger clone is just one base distant, this may be a read error. The chain uses TRBV20-1 and TRBJ2-1, with 8 bases identical to TRBD2. CDR1 is DFQATT and CDR2 is SNEGSKA in the germline V gene (reference sequence). This CDR3 is 16 amino acids long. The CDR3 sequence is CCARDWAGGSYNEQFF. In DNA form, the CDR3 reads TGCTGTGCTAGAGATTGGGCGGGAGGTTCTTACAATGAGCAGTTCTTC.

The rearrangement uses TRBV5-4 and TRBJ1-6, with 8 positions matching TRBD1. V was pared by 3 bases and J by 6 bases, with 5 bases of the junction left unmatched. This CDR3 has 15 amino acids. The V gene's germline CDR1 is SGHNT and CDR2 YYREEE (reference sequence). The DNA for the CDR3 is TGTGCCAGCAGCTCGGGGACAGGCGTTAATTCACCCCTCCACTTT. This encodes CASSSGTGVNSPLHF.